This T cell receptor beta chain came from a study of regulatory T cells in long-lasting Graves disease. Indicated time point: newly diagnosed GD, antithyroid drugs for less than 3 months. The authors made the TCR library using RNA they extracted from PBMCs. As to this clonotype: Its antigen is unknown.

Study-level points and caveats: Persistent patients shared more public clonotypes (under 3,000) than newly diagnosed patients (around 1,000). Those with persistent Graves' had less TCR diversity than newly diagnosed patients.

Library construction for TCR beta used iRepertoire HTBI primers and Arm-PCR of CDR3 regions. MiXCR was run by TCRdb on the multiplex PCR reads, yielding one entry per CDR3 protein. The data show about 220,000 distinct CDR3 sequences, roughly 19% seen once. These data were also filed under a second study, of T cells in Graves' hyperthyroidism and ophthalmopathy.

The sequence came from a woman aged 30 to 39 with Graves disease. The sequencing used peripheral blood mononuclear cells (PBMCs), collected at new diagnosis, from a patient treated with antithyroid drugs.

The CDR3 bases are TGTGCCAGCAGTGAGGCATCAGATACGCAGTATTTT. Amino acid sequence: CASSEASDTQYF. The J gene is TRBJ2-3, the V gene TRBV2; D call uncertain. The ends were cut back, 3 bases at V and 4 bases at J, with 5 bases in the middle. Germline V gene sequence: CDR1 SNHLY, CDR2 FYNNEI. CDR3 length: 12 residues.